The 5 T cell receptor beta chains below were found in one sample sequenced in a study of identical twins. Using its own MiXCR run on the 5' RACE reads, TCRdb lists one record per CDR3 protein. The table includes 1,800,000 or so distinct CDR3 sequences, around 29% detected once. The sequenced sample consisted of cord blood. Receptors originate from a newborn girl in good health.

This clonotype was seen a handful of times. The V gene is TRBV3-1, the J gene TRBJ1-2, with TRBD1 identical over 10 bases. This CDR3 has 16 amino acids. V gave up 6 bases and J gave up 0 bases; unmatched junction bases: 7. Germline CDR1 LGHDT, CDR2 YNNKEL (reference sequence). The CDR3 loop reads CASSPGQGNANYGYTF. The CDR3 coding sequence is TGTGCCAGCAGTCCGGGACAGGGGAACGCTAACTATGGCTACACCTTC.

This clonotype was seen a few times. The chain uses TRBV7-9 and TRBJ2-3; 7 nucleotides align to TRBD1. Germline V gives CDR1 SEHNR, CDR2 FQNEAQ (reference sequence). J was trimmed by 1 base and V by 3 bases; bases with no gene match: 4. The CDR3 is made up of 15 amino acids. The CDR3 here is CASSFTGAGTDTQYF. The CDR3 DNA sequence: TGTGCCAGCAGCTTCACAGGGGCAGGCACAGATACGCAGTATTTT.

The chain has TRBV29-1 and TRBJ1-2, with D possibly matching TRBD1 (5 bases). V was clipped by 4 bases and J by 3 bases, with 9 bases between them. The CDR3 runs to 12 residues. CDR1 and CDR2 from the germline V gene are SQVTM and ANQGSEA. CDR3 bases: TGCAGCGTTGTTGAGACAGACTATGGCTACACCTTC. Translation gives CSVVETDYGYTF.

This clonotype was counted many times. The CDR3 region has the DNA TGTGCCAGCAGTTTAGGGGACAGGGTCACAGATACGCAGTATTTT. Amino acids: CASSLGDRVTDTQYF. The chain is built from TRBV12-3 or TRBV12-4 and TRBJ2-3; TRBD1 aligns across 9 bases. This CDR3 comprises 15 residues. J lost 2 bases, V lost 1 base, and 1 base had no gene match.

V gene TRBV2 combines with J gene TRBJ2-2, with 8 bases matching TRBD1. The germline gives CDR1 SNHLY, CDR2 FYNNEI. This CDR3 is 16 amino acids long. V was pared by 4 bases and J by 4 bases, with 8 bases of the junction left unmatched. The CDR3 sequence is CASSVGQGRATGELFF. In nucleotides, the CDR3 is TGTGCCAGCAGTGTTGGACAGGGAAGGGCCACCGGGGAGCTGTTTTTT.